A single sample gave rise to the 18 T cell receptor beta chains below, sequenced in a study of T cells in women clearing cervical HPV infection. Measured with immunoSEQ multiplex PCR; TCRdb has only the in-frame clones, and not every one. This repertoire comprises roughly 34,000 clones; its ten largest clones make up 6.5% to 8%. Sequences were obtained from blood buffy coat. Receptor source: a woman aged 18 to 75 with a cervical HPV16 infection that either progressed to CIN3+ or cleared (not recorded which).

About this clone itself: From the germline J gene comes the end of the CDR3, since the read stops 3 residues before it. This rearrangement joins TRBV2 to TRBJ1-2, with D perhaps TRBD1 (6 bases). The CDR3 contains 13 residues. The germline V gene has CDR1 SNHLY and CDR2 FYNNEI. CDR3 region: CASSEFPGAGYTF. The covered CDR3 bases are TGTGCCAGCAGTGAATTTCCAGGGGCCGGC.

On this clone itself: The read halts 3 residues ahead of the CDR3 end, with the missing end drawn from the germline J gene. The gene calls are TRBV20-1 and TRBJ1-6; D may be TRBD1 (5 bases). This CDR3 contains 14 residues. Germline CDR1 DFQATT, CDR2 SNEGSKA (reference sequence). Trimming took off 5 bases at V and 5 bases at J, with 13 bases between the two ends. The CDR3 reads CSASDGRDNSPLHF. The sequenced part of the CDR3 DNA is TGCAGTGCTTCGGACGGCAGGGATAATTCACCC.

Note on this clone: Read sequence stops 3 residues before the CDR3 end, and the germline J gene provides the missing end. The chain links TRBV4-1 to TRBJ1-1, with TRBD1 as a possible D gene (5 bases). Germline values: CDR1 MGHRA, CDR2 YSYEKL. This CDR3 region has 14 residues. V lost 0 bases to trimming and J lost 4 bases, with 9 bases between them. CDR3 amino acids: CASSQESRATEAFF. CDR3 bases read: TGCGCCAGCAGCCAAGAAAGCAGGGCCACTGAA.

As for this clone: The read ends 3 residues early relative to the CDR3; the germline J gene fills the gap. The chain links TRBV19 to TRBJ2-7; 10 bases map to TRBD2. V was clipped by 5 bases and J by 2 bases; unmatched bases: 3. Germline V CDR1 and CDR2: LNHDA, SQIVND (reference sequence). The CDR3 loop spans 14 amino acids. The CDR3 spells CASSLLAGAYEQYF. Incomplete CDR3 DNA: TGTGCCAGTAGTCTGCTAGCGGGAGCCTACGAG.

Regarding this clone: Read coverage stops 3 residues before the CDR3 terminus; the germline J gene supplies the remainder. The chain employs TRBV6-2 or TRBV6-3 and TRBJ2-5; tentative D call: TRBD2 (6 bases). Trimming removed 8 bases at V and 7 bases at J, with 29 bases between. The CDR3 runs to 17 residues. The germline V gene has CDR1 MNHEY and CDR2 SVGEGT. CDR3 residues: CASGPGRLQDPSRTQYF. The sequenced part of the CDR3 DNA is TGTGCCAGCGGACCAGGGAGGTTACAGGACCCCTCACGGACC.

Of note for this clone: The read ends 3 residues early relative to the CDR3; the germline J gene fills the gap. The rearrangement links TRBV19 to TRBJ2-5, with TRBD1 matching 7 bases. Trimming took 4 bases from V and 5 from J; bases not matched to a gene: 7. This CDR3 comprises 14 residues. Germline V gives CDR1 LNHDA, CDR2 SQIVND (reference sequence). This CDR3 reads CASSTTGSWETQYF. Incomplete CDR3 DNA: TGTGCCAGTAGTACGACAGGGTCTTGGGAGACC. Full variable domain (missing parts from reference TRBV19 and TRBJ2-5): DGGITQSPKYLFRKEGQNVTLSCEQNLNHDAMYWYRQDPGQGLRLIYYSQIVNDFQKGDIAEGYSVSREKKESFPLTVTSAQKNPTAFYLCASSTTGSWETQYFGPGTRLLVL.

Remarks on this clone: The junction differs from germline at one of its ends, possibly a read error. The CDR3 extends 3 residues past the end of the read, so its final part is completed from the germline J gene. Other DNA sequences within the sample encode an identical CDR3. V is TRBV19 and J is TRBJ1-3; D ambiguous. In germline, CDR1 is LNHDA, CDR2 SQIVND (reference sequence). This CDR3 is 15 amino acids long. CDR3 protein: CASSIQAITGNTIYF. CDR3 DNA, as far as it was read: TGTGCCAGTAGTATTCAGGCGATAACTGGAAACACT.

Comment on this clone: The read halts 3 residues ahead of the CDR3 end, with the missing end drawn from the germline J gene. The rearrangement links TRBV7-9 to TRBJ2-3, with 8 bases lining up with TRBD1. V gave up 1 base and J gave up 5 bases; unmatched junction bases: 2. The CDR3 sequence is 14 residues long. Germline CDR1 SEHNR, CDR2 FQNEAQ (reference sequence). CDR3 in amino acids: CASSLGQGQDTQYF. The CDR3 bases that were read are TGTGCCAGCAGCTTAGGACAGGGGCAAGATACG.

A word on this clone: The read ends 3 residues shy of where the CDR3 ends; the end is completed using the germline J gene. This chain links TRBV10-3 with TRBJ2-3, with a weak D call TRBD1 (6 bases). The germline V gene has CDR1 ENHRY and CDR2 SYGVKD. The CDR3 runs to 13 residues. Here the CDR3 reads CAIKGEYQETQYF. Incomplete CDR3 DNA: TGTGCCATCAAGGGGGAATACCAAGAGACG.

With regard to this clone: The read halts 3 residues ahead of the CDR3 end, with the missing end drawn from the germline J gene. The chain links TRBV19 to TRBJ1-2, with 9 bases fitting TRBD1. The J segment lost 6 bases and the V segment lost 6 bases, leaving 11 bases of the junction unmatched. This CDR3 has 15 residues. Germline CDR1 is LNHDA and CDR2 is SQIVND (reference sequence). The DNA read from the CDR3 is TGTGCCAGTAGACTCGGACAGGGGACCAGGGATGGC. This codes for CASRLGQGTRDG. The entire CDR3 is CASRLGQGTRDGYTF. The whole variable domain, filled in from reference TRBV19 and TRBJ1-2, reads DGGITQSPKYLFRKEGQNVTLSCEQNLNHDAMYWYRQDPGQGLRLIYYSQIVNDFQKGDIAEGYSVSREKKESFPLTVTSAQKNPTAFYLCASRLGQGTRDGYTFGSGTRLTVV.

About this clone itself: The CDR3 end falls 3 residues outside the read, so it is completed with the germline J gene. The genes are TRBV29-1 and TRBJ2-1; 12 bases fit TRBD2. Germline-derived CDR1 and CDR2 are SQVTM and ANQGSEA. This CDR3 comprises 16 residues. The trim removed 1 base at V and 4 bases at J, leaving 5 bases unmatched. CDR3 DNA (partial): TGCAGCGTTGAAGGGACTAGCGGGACCTTATACAATGAG. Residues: CSVEGTSGTLYNE. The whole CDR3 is CSVEGTSGTLYNEQFF.

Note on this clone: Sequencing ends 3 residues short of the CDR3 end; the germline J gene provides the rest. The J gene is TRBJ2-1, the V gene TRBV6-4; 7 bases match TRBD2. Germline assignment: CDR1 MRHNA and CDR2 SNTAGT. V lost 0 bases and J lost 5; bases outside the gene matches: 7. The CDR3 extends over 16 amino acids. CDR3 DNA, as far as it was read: TGTGCCAGCAGTGACTCTGCTGGCGGGGGTAACAATGAG. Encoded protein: CASSDSAGGGNNE. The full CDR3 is CASSDSAGGGNNEQFF.

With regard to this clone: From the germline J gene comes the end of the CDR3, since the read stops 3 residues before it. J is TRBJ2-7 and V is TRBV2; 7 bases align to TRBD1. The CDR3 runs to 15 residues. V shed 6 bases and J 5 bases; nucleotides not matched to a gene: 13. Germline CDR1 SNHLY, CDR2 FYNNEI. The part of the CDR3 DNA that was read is TGTGCCAGCAGACCGCGACAGGGAGCCCTTCACGAG. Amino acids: CASRPRQGALHE. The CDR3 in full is CASRPRQGALHEQYF.

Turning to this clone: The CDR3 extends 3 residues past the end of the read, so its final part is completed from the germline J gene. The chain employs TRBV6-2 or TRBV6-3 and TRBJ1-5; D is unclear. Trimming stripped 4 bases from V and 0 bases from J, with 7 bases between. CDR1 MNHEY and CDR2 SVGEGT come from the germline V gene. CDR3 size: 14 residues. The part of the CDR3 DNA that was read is TGTGCCAGCAGTTCCCCTAATAGCAATCAGCCC. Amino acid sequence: CASSSPNSNQP. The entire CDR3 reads CASSSPNSNQPQHF.

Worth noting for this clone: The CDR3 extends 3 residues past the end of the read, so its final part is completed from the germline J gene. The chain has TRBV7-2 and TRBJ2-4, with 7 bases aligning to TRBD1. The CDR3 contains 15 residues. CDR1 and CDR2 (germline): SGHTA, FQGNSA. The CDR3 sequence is CASSSGQLPNYGQYF. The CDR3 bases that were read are TGTGCCAGCAGCTCGGGACAGCTTCCTAACTATGGT.

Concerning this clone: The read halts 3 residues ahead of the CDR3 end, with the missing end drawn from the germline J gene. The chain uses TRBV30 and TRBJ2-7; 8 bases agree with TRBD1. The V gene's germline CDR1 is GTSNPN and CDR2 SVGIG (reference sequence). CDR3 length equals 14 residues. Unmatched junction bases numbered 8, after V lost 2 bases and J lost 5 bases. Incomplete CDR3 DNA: TGTGCCTGGAGTCTAAAGGACAGGGCGGACGAG. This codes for CAWSLKDRADE. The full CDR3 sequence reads CAWSLKDRADEQYF.

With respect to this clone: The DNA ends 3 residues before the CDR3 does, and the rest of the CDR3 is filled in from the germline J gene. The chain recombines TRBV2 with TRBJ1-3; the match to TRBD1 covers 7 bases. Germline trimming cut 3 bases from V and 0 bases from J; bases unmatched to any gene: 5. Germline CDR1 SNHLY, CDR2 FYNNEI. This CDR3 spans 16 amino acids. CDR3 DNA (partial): TGTGCCAGCAGTGACAGGGGGGTACTCTCTGGAAACACC. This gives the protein CASSDRGVLSGNT. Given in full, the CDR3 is CASSDRGVLSGNTIYF.

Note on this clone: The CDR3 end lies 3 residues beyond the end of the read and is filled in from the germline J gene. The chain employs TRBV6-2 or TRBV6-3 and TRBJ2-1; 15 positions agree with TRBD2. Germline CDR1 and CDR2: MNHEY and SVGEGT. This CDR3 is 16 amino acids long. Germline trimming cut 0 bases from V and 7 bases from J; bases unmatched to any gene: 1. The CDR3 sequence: CASSYSGTSGRNEQFF. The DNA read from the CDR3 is TGTGCCAGCAGTTACTCGGGGACTAGCGGGAGGAATGAG.